One sample yielded the 4 T cell receptor beta chains listed below, sequenced in a study of T cells in Graves' hyperthyroidism and ophthalmopathy. What was amplified from RNA transcripts were TCR beta CDR3 regions. Carried out on the TCR CDR3, a first-round RT-PCR used the HTBI primer set. One entry per CDR3 protein, called by TCRdb with MiXCR from the multiplex PCR reads. The sample consists of more than 500,000 distinct CDR3 sequences, 15% to 20% of them appearing once. Material: blood. The receptors come from a woman in her twenties or thirties with Graves' hyperthyroidism.

This clonotype was picked up a small number of times. V and J are TRBV12-3 or TRBV12-4 and TRBJ2-7, with D tentatively TRBD1 (6 bases). The V end was cut by 6 bases, the J end by 3 bases, with 18 bases between. The CDR3 spans 15 residues. CDR3 DNA sequence: TGTGCCAGCAGCCCGAACAGGGATTCTAGCTACGAGCAGTACTTC. It encodes CASSPNRDSSYEQYF.

The chain links TRBV14 to TRBJ2-3; D perhaps matches TRBD2 (6 bases). The CDR3 has 14 residues. V lost 0 bases, J lost 8 bases, and 12 bases lay in between. Germline V CDR1 and CDR2: SGHDN, FVKESK. The CDR3 sequence: CASSQDSGVGTQYF. DNA of the CDR3: TGTGCCAGCAGCCAAGATTCGGGAGTGGGTACGCAGTATTTT.

This clonotype was found many times. This chain links TRBV6-2 or TRBV6-3 with TRBJ2-1, with a possible D match to TRBD2 (5 bases). CDR1 is MNHEY and CDR2 is SVGEGT in the germline V gene. V was clipped by 6 bases and J by 6 bases, with 30 bases between them. The CDR3 spans 19 residues. The CDR3 protein is CASRPLRRGSETRTNEQFF. CDR3 DNA: TGTGCCAGCAGACCTCTTCGACGTGGGAGTGAGACCCGAACCAATGAGCAGTTCTTC.

Details on this clonotype: A much larger clone differs by one base, so this may be a read error. The V and J genes are TRBV7-9 and TRBJ1-5; unclear D gene. V lost 4 bases, J lost 10 bases, and 14 bases lay in between. This CDR3 is 13 amino acids long. Per the germline V gene, CDR1 is SEHNR and CDR2 is FQNEAQ (reference sequence). CDR3 nucleotides: TGTGCCAGCAGCTCAAGTGTGGGGAATCCCCAGCATTTT. Translation: CASSSSVGNPQHF.